One sample yielded the 20 T cell receptor beta chains listed below, sequenced in a study of blood T cell repertoires in COVID-19. Generated by immunoSEQ multiplex PCR, the TCRdb table keeps only in-frame clones and is missing some. There are around 200,000 clones in the sample; around 87% occur only once, and roughly 2.6% lies in the top ten. Sequencing input: peripheral blood. The receptor set was obtained from a man in his forties or fifties with active or convalescent COVID-19.

The V gene is TRBV5-4, the J gene TRBJ2-3; D might be TRBD2 (6 bases). CDR1 is SGHNT, CDR2 YYREEE, per germline (reference sequence). This CDR3 spans 15 amino acids. V lost 0 bases and J lost 5, with 13 bases in between. The CDR3: CASSLAAGREDTQYF. As DNA, the CDR3 is TGTGCCAGCAGCTTGGCCGCGGGGCGGGAAGATACGCAGTATTTT.

The chain carries TRBV5-1 and TRBJ2-1, with a tentative D call TRBD1 (5 bases). Germline CDR1 and CDR2: SGHRS and YFSETQ. The CDR3 length is 14 residues. V was pared by 4 bases and J by 9 bases, with 17 bases between. The CDR3 reads CASSIRTLQGEQFF. CDR3 sequence (DNA): TGCGCCAGCAGCATCCGGACACTGCAGGGTGAGCAGTTCTTC.

This chain links TRBV24-1 with TRBJ1-5; a weak D match, TRBD1 (5 bases). Germline V gene data show CDR1 as KGHDR and CDR2 as SFDVKD. This CDR3 has 13 residues. V was clipped by 4 bases and J by 9 bases, with 12 bases between them. CDR3 nucleotide sequence: TGTGCCACCAGTGACGCAGGGTTTGGGCCCCAGCATTTT. Translated: CATSDAGFGPQHF.

This chain joins TRBV2 and TRBJ1-4; 7 bases line up with TRBD1. The CDR3 spans 14 residues. V was clipped by 7 bases and J by 3 bases; unmatched bases: 5. Germline V gene data show CDR1 as SNHLY and CDR2 as FYNNEI. This chain's CDR3 is CASNSGTANEKLFF. CDR3 nucleotide sequence: TGTGCCAGCAATTCCGGGACAGCTAATGAAAAACTGTTTTTT.

J is TRBJ1-6 and V is TRBV18; D might be TRBD1 (6 bases). The length of the CDR3 is 14 residues. Trimming removed 3 bases at V and 7 bases at J, with 10 bases between. Germline values: CDR1 KGHSH, CDR2 LQKENI. CDR3 in DNA: TGTGCCAGCTCACCGGACAGCATGAATTCACCCCTCCACTTT. Protein: CASSPDSMNSPLHF.

This clone showed up just once. This sequence joins TRBV29-1 and TRBJ2-1; D gene unclear. The CDR3 sequence is 10 residues long. Trimming removed 4 bases from V and 5 bases from J, with 3 bases in between. The germline gives CDR1 SQVTM, CDR2 ANQGSEA. The CDR3 DNA sequence: TGCAGCGTTGCCGACAATGAGCAGTTCTTC. It codes for CSVADNEQFF.

A single count supports this clone. The genes are TRBV5-5 and TRBJ1-1; 11 nucleotides align to TRBD1. The germline CDR1 and CDR2 sequences are SGHKS and YYEKEE (reference sequence). Trimming took 4 bases from V and 4 from J; bases not matched to a gene: 3. The CDR3 extends over 14 amino acids. CDR3 sequence: CASSRDRGSTEAFF. CDR3 sequence (DNA): TGTGCCAGCAGCAGGGACAGGGGGAGCACTGAAGCTTTCTTT.

This clone was found a few times. The V call is TRBV4-1, the J call TRBJ1-4, with D tentatively TRBD1 (5 bases). The CDR3 has 16 residues. Germline CDR1 and CDR2: MGHRA and YSYEKL. With 7 bases removed from V and 8 bases from J, the gap between germline ends came to 23 bases. The CDR3 DNA reads as TGCGCCAGCACCCCTAACTCGGGGGGGTTTGGCGAAAAACTGTTTTTT. This sequence encodes CASTPNSGGFGEKLFF.

The V and J genes are TRBV5-4 and TRBJ1-5, with D hard to call. Trimming removed 0 bases from V and 0 bases from J, with 7 bases in between. CDR3 size: 15 residues. CDR1 and CDR2 (germline): SGHNT, YYREEE (reference sequence). The CDR3 DNA is TGTGCCAGCAGCTTGGACGGGTATAGCAATCAGCCCCAGCATTTT. Translated: CASSLDGYSNQPQHF. Based on the CDR3 plus reference TRBV5-4 and TRBJ1-5, the full variable domain is ETGVTQSPTHLIKTRGQQVTLRCSSQSGHNTVSWYQQALGQGPQFIFQYYREEENGRGNFPPRFSGLQFPNYSSELNVNALELDDSALYLCASSLDGYSNQPQHFGDGTRLSIL.

The V and J genes are TRBV19 and TRBJ1-1; D remains ambiguous. Germline CDR1 and CDR2: LNHDA and SQIVND (reference sequence). V lost 6 bases to trimming and J lost 0 bases, with 11 bases between them. The CDR3 spans 14 residues. The DNA for the CDR3 is TGTGCCAGTAGCCATGGAGCAGTGAACACTGAAGCTTTCTTT. The encoded protein is CASSHGAVNTEAFF.

This chain joins TRBV6-5 and TRBJ1-2, with 9 bases lining up with TRBD1. The CDR3 is made up of 14 amino acids. CDR1 is MNHEY and CDR2 is SVGAGI in the germline V gene. V trimming: 11 bases; J trimming: 4 bases; junction bases outside the gene matches: 11. The CDR3 spells CASQPGQGSYGYTF. The CDR3 bases are TGTGCCTCTCAACCGGGACAGGGTAGCTATGGCTACACCTTC.

The J gene is TRBJ1-1, the V gene TRBV14; 10 bases map to TRBD1. With 4 bases clipped from V and 4 bases from J, the junction kept 6 bases outside the gene matches. Germline CDR1 reads SGHDN; CDR2 reads FVKESK. The CDR3 covers 15 residues. The CDR3 sequence is CASSRRTGGVTEAFF. The CDR3 DNA reads as TGTGCCAGCAGCCGCCGGACAGGGGGTGTCACTGAAGCTTTCTTT.

The J gene is TRBJ1-4, the V gene TRBV5-1; 8 nucleotides align to TRBD1. V trimming: 4 bases; J trimming: 10 bases; junction bases outside the gene matches: 12. There are 15 residues in the CDR3. The germline CDR1 and CDR2 sequences are SGHRS and YFSETQ. The CDR3 sequence is CASSASGDRKGKLFF. In DNA form, the CDR3 reads TGCGCCAGCAGCGCTTCCGGGGACAGGAAAGGAAAACTGTTTTTT.

The chain uses TRBV28 and TRBJ1-1, with D maybe TRBD1 (6 bases). There are 14 residues in the CDR3. Germline V lookup: CDR1 MDHEN, CDR2 SYDVKM. Trimming removed 3 bases at V and 1 base at J, with 9 bases between. The CDR3 sequence: CASSFRGRNTEAFF. CDR3 DNA sequence: TGTGCCAGCAGTTTCAGGGGCCGGAACACTGAAGCTTTCTTT.

This clone was seen once. The rearrangement uses TRBV7-2 and TRBJ2-3; 13 bases line up with TRBD2. Trimming cost V 0 bases and J 9 bases; bases outside gene matches: 6. This CDR3 comprises 16 residues. The germline CDR1 and CDR2 sequences are SGHTA and FQGNSA. The CDR3 here is CASSLAGTSGTITQYF. CDR3 nucleotides: TGTGCCAGCAGCTTAGCCGGGACTAGCGGGACAATAACGCAGTATTTT.

V usage is TRBV15 and J usage is TRBJ2-3, with a tentative D call TRBD2 (5 bases). The CDR3 totals 13 residues. From germline, CDR1 is LNHNV and CDR2 YYDKDF (reference sequence). The V end lost 3 bases, the J end lost 8 bases, and 12 bases lay between the germline ends. CDR3 in DNA: TGTGCCACCAGCAGTAGCGATCCTGGTACGCAGTATTTT. The encoded protein is CATSSSDPGTQYF.

The V gene is TRBV10-3, the J gene TRBJ2-5, with D maybe TRBD2 (5 bases). From germline, CDR1 is ENHRY and CDR2 SYGVKD. Trimming removed 4 bases from V and 3 bases from J, with 9 bases in between. The CDR3 loop spans 13 amino acids. The CDR3 DNA is TGTGCCATCAGTGTTAAGAGGGAAGAGACCCAGTACTTC. Amino acids: CAISVKREETQYF.

The chain is built from TRBV6-2 or TRBV6-3 and TRBJ1-5; D uncertain. Germline CDR1 MNHEY, CDR2 SVGEGT. The CDR3 spans 18 residues. Trimming removed 4 bases at V and 0 bases at J, with 19 bases between. CDR3 loop: CASSSWARKVYSNQPQHF. The CDR3 coding sequence is TGTGCCAGCAGTTCTTGGGCCCGAAAAGTTTATAGCAATCAGCCCCAGCATTTT.

The chain combines TRBV4-3 with TRBJ2-5; the D is unclear. CDR1 is LGHNA and CDR2 is YSLEER in the germline V gene. The CDR3 totals 15 residues. V lost 0 bases and J 1 base, leaving 9 bases between the germline ends. The CDR3 DNA follows: TGCGCCAGCAGCCAAGATTCAGGCCCCCAAGAGACCCAGTACTTC. It encodes CASSQDSGPQETQYF.

In this sample, this clone turned up a few times. The gene calls are TRBV13 and TRBJ1-3; no definite D call. The CDR3 spans 15 residues. Trimming took 6 bases from V and 2 from J, leaving 14 bases between them. From germline, CDR1 is PRHDT and CDR2 FYEKMQ (reference sequence). In DNA, the CDR3 is TGTGCCAGCAGATGGAACGGAGTTGCTGGAAACACCATATATTTT. Translation: CASRWNGVAGNTIYF.